Listed below are T cell receptor beta chains from one sample, sequenced in a study of CD8 T cells in Susac syndrome. TCRdb re-derived calls from the immunoSEQ multiplex PCR reads in MiXCR, one entry per CDR3 protein. Altogether under 200,000 distinct CDR3 sequences are present, 91% being singletons, with the ten largest covering roughly 0.087%. Sequencing used CD4+ T cells from PBMCs. The receptors derive from a human donor with Susac syndrome. Each CDR3 is given without its conserved first and last residue. The D gene is left open where the match is weak.

V gene	D gene	CDR3 protein
TRBV20-1	TRBD2	SARPHQGGQETQY
TRBV7-9	TRBD1	ASSTRQGMKQY
TRBV3-1	TRBD2	ASSPPSGGSSYNEQF
TRBV7-9	TRBD2	ASSLFAGISGRPYNEQF
TRBV6-2/TRBV6-3	-	ASSYSGTRNIQY
TRBV19	TRBD1	ASSAGQGARQF
TRBV5-1	TRBD2	ASSSAGGSSYNEQF
TRBV20-1	TRBD2	SARVLAVPQSARTDTQY
TRBV6-1	-	ASLQRKDSPLH
TRBV4-1	-	ASSPLRLGVAYEQY
TRBV2	-	ASCASPGIVYNEQF
TRBV9	-	ASSPTGYAFNEKLF
TRBV6-1	-	ASSLTLPLVATDTQY
TRBV6-1	-	ASSPLSYEQY
TRBV18	-	ASSDSSETQY
TRBV3-1	-	ASSRQSMNTEAF
TRBV30	TRBD2	AWSVSGGDYEQY
TRBV14	-	ASRGRDPENTEAF
TRBV7-9	TRBD1	ASSLGGTVGIQY
TRBV6-1	TRBD1	ARPTSTGRPY
TRBV4-1	-	ASSGPPGMAGVKATEAF
TRBV7-8	-	ASSLGAGLMTYNEQF
TRBV5-1	TRBD2	ASSSGGTSYEQY
TRBV6-5	-	ASSYRPNPPENREAF
TRBV5-4	-	ATGTGGDTQY
TRBV27	-	ASRTDRFNGYT
TRBV4-2	-	ASSQDLVGPSTGELF
TRBV5-1	-	ASSLGWYANTGELF
TRBV18	-	ASSPFKQTTNEKLF
TRBV7-2	-	ASSLVGPLGETQY
TRBV7-2	TRBD2	ASSSPPLAGGREQF
TRBV5-4	-	ASSFQGTYNEQF
TRBV5-1	-	ASSLDEFTVNTEAF
TRBV12-3/TRBV12-4	-	ASSPDSVNQPQH
TRBV12-3/TRBV12-4	TRBD1	ASSFGDRSYNEQF
TRBV5-1	TRBD1	ASSGTGGRYTEAF
TRBV12-3/TRBV12-4	TRBD1	ASSNRDSSYEQY
TRBV6-5	TRBD2	ASSYSRWGGREQY
TRBV5-1	-	ASSPTPRRETQY
TRBV9	-	ASSVGGNTNEKLF
TRBV2	-	ASSEISASSYNEQF
TRBV7-9	TRBD1	ASSFRDRGSEAF
TRBV20-1	-	SASVGRSPGELF
TRBV27	TRBD2	ASSFLSGRVSPDTQY
TRBV5-1	-	ASSFGVGSYGYT
TRBV29-1	-	SFGEVTDTQY
TRBV9	TRBD2	ASSVSGGLTGELF
TRBV7-6	TRBD1	ASSLDIPGQGLKTQY
TRBV20-1	-	SAGRTGPYPRRTQY
TRBV11-2	-	ASSLGAVEKLF
TRBV5-1	TRBD2	ASRAGTRGSYEQY
TRBV18	TRBD1	ASSFDRGIYEQY
TRBV18	-	ASSPPVGWTTQY
TRBV30	-	AWSVLGNQPQH
TRBV3-1	TRBD1	ASSRIGTGVNTEAF
TRBV11-2	TRBD1	ASSLTGQGGNQPQH
TRBV12-3/TRBV12-4	-	ASSLAAPEAF
TRBV20-1	-	SARIERTTGELF